The source of this TCR beta chain is a study of technical replicates of blood from a few donors. The V gene lost 2 bases and the J gene lost 5 bases, with 12 bases spanning the gap. Germline V lookup: CDR1 WNHNN, CDR2 SYGVQD (reference sequence). CDR3 size: 15 residues. Produced via immunoSEQ multiplex PCR; TCRdb's table is partial and in-frame only. The sample yields fewer than 90,000 clones, roughly 94% seen once. The specimen was T cells isolated from PBMCs. The receptor was isolated from a human donor in good health. The chain has TRBV10-1 and TRBJ2-2; no clear D. CDR3 nucleotides: TGCGCCAGCAGTGAGGGGCAGGTCAGGACCGGGGAGCTGTTTTTT. Translation gives CASSEGQVRTGELFF.